This T cell receptor (beta chain) was retrieved from a study of blood T cell repertoires in COVID-19. Produced via immunoSEQ multiplex PCR; TCRdb's table is partial and in-frame only. The sample shows approximately 310,000 clones, 80% to 90% of them seen only once. Cohorts were determined from participant-reported clinical history. Germline trimming cut 7 bases from V and 11 bases from J; bases unmatched to any gene: 15. Germline CDR1 is SNHLY and CDR2 is FYNNEI. The CDR3 is made up of 14 amino acids. The material sequenced was PBMCs or T cells enriched from blood (not recorded which). This TCR was recovered from a man younger than 40 who had recovered from COVID-19. The V and J genes are TRBV2 and TRBJ1-1, with 8 bases identical to TRBD1. The CDR3 sequence is CASKAGQGSGWAFF. Here the CDR3 DNA reads TGTGCCAGCAAAGCCGGACAGGGTAGCGGGTGGGCTTTCTTT.